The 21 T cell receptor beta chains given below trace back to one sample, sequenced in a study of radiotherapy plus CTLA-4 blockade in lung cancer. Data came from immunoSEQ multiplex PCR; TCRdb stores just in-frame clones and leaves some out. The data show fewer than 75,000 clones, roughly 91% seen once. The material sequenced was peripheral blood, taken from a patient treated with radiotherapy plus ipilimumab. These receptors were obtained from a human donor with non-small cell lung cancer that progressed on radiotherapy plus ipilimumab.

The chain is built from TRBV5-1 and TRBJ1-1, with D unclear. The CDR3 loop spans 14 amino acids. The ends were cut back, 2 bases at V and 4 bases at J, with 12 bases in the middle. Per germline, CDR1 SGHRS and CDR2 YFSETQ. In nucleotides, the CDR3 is TGCGCCAGCAGCTTCGGTCACCCGGGCACTGAAGCTTTCTTT. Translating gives CASSFGHPGTEAFF.

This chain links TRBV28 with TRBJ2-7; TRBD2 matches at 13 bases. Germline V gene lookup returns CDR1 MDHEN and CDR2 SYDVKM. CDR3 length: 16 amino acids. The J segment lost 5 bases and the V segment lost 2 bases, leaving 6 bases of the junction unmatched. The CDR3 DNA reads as TGTGCCAGCAGTTTAGGACTAGCGGGAGTAGGGCACGAGCAGTACTTC. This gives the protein CASSLGLAGVGHEQYF. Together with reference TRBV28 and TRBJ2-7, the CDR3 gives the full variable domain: DVKVTQSSRYLVKRTGEKVFLECVQDMDHENMFWYRQDPGLGLRLIYFSYDVKMKEKGDIPEGYSVSREKKERFSLILESASTNQTSMYLCASSLGLAGVGHEQYFGPGTRLTVT.

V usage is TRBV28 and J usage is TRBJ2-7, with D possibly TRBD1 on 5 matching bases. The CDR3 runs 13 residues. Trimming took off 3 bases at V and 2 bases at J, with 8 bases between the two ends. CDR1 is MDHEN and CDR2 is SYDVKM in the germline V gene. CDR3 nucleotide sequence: TGTGCCAGCAGTTTCTCAGGGCCCTACGAGCAGTACTTC. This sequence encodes CASSFSGPYEQYF.

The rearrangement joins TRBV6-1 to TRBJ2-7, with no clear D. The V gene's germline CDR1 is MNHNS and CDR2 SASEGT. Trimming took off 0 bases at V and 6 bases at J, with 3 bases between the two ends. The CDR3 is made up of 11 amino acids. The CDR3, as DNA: TGTGCCAGCAGTGAAGCATTCGAGCAGTACTTC. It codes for CASSEAFEQYF.

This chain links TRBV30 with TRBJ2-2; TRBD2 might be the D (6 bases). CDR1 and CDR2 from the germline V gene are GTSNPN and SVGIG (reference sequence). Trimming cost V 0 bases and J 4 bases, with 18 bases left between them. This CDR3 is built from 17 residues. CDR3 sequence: CAWSVGAGPAGTGELFF. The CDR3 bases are TGTGCCTGGAGTGTAGGAGCGGGCCCTGCGGGCACCGGGGAGCTGTTTTTT.

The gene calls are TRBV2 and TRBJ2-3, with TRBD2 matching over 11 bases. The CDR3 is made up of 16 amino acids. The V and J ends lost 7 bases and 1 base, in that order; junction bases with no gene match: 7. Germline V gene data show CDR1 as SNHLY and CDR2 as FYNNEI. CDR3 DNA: TGTGCCAGCAAGCGGCTAGCGGGAGGTGGCACAGATACGCAGTATTTT. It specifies CASKRLAGGGTDTQYF. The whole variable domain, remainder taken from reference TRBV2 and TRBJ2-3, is EPEVTQTPSHQVTQMGQEVILRCVPISNHLYFYWYRQILGQKVEFLVSFYNNEISEKSEIFDDQFSVERPDGSNFTLKIRSTKLEDSAMYFCASKRLAGGGTDTQYFGPGTRLTVL.

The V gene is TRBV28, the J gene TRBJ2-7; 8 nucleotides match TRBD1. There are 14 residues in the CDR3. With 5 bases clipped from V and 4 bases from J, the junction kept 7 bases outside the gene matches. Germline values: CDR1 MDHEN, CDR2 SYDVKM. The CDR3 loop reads CASSIGQGSYEQYF. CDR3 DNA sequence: TGTGCCAGCAGTATCGGACAGGGAAGTTACGAGCAGTACTTC.

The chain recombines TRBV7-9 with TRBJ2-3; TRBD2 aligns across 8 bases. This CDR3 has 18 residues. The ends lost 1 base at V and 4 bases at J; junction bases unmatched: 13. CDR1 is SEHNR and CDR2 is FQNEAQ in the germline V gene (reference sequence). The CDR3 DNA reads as TGTGCCAGCAGCTTAGAGCCCGGGAGCGGGAGAAGGGCAGATACGCAGTATTTT. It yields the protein CASSLEPGSGRRADTQYF.

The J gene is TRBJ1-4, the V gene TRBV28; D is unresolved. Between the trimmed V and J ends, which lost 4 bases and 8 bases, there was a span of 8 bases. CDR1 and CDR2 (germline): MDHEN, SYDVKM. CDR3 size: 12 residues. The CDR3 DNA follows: TGTGCCAGCAGTTCCGGACCCGAAAAACTGTTTTTT. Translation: CASSSGPEKLFF.

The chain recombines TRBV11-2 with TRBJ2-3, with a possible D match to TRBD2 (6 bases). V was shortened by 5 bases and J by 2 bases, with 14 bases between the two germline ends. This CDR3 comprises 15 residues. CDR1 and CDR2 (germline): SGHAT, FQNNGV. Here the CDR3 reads CASSASIADTDTQYF. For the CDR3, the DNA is TGTGCCAGCAGCGCCTCGATAGCGGACACAGATACGCAGTATTTT.

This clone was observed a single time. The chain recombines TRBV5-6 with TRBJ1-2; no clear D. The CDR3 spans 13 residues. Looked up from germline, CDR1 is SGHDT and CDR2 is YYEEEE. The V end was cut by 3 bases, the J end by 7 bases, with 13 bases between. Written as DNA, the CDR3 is TGTGCCAGCAGCTCCTCAGGTGCCCGTGGCTACACCTTC. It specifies CASSSSGARGYTF.

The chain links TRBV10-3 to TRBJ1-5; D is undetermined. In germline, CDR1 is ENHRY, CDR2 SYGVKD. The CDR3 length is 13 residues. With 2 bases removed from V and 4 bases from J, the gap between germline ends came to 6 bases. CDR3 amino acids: CAISEITNQPQHF. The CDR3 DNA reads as TGTGCCATCAGTGAGATTACTAATCAGCCCCAGCATTTT.

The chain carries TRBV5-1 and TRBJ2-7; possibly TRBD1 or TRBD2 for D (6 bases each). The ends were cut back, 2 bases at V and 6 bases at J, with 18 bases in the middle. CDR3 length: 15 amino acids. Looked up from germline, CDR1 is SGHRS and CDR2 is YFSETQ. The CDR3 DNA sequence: TGCGCCAGCAGCTTAATCGAGGGGGGCGGGTCCGAGCAGTACGTC. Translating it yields CASSLIEGGGSEQYV.

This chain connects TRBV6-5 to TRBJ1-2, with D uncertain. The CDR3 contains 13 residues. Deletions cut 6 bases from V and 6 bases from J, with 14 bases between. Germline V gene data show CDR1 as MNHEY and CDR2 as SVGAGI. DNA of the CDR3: TGTGCCAGCAGAGACTATACGGCGGATGGCTACACCTTC. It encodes CASRDYTADGYTF.

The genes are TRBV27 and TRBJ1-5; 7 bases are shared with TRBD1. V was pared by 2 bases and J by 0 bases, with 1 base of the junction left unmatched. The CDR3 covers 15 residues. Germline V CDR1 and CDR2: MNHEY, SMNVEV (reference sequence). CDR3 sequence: CASSLGTDSNQPQHF. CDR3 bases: TGTGCCAGCAGTTTAGGGACAGATAGCAATCAGCCCCAGCATTTT.

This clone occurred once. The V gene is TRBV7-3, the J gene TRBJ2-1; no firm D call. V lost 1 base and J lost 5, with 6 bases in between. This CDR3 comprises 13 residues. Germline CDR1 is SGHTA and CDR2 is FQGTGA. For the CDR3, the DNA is TGTGCCAGCAGCTTAATGCTGAACAATGAGCAGTTCTTC. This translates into CASSLMLNNEQFF. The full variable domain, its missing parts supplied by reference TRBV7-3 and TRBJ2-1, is GAGVSQTPSNKVTEKGKYVELRCDPISGHTALYWYRQSLGQGPEFLIYFQGTGAADDSGLPNDRFFAVRPEGSVSTLKIQRTERGDSAVYLCASSLMLNNEQFFGPGTRLTVL.

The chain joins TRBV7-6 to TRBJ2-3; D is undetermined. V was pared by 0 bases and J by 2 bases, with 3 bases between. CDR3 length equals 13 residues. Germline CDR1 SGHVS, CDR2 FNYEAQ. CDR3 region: CASSLADTDTQYF. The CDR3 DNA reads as TGTGCCAGCAGCTTAGCGGACACAGATACGCAGTATTTT.

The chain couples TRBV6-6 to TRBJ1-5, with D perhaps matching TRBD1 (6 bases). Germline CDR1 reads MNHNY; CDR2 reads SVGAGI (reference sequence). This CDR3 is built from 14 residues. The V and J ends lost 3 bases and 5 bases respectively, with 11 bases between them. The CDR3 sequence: CASSYSGEHQPQHF. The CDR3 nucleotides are TGTGCCAGCAGTTATTCAGGGGAACATCAGCCCCAGCATTTT.

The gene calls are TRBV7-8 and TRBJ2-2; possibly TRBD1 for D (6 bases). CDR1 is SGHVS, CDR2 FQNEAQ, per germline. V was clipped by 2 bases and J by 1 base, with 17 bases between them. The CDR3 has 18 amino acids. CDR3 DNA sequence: TGTGCCAGCAGCTTAATATATTCGGGGACAATGAACACCGGGGAGCTGTTTTTT. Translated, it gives CASSLIYSGTMNTGELFF.

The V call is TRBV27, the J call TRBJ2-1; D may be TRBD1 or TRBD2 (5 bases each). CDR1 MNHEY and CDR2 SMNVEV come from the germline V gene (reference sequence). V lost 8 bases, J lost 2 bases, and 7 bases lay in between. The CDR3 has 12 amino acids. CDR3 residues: CASGGPYNEQFF. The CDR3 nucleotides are TGTGCCAGCGGGGGACCCTACAATGAGCAGTTCTTC.

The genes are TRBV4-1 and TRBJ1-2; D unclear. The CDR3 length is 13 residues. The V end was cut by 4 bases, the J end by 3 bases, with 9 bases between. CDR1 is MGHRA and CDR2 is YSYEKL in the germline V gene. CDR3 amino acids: CASSPDGYYGYTF. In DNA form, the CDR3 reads TGCGCCAGCAGCCCAGACGGGTACTATGGCTACACCTTC.